A single sample gave rise to the 29 T cell receptor beta chains below, sequenced in a study of CD8+ T cells in alopecia areata (dated by TCRdb to 2016 to 2019). The library relied on the immunoSEQ multiplex PCR assay. RNA was extracted from all samples and reverse transcribed into cDNA, which served as template for TCR sequencing. TCRdb holds this immuneACCESS table with in-frame rearrangements only. Some clones are missing; in checked studies, unresolved V genes explain under half, and the rest has no known cause. The sample data list 150,000 or so clones, and roughly 48% of these were observed just once. Clones ranked in the top ten supply less than 8% of the sample. Material for sequencing was CD4+ T cells sorted from blood. The receptors were gathered from a human donor with alopecia areata.

V and J are TRBV18 and TRBJ2-1, with no clear D. Per germline, CDR1 KGHSH and CDR2 LQKENI. The CDR3 is 16 amino acids. Between the trimmed V and J ends, which lost 2 bases and 6 bases, there was a span of 17 bases. CDR3 sequence reads: CASSPSARPSSNEQFF. CDR3 DNA: TGTGCCAGCTCACCATCTGCCCGGCCGAGTAGCAATGAGCAGTTCTTC.

The chain links TRBV5-1 to TRBJ2-1; 7 bases map to TRBD2. Trimming at V came to 0 bases and at J to 3 bases, leaving 6 bases not matched to a gene. CDR3 length: 16 amino acids. Germline V gives CDR1 SGHRS, CDR2 YFSETQ. CDR3 sequence: CASSLVPAGYYNEQFF. As DNA, the CDR3 is TGCGCCAGCAGCTTGGTTCCAGCGGGATACTACAATGAGCAGTTCTTC.

The chain recombines TRBV2 with TRBJ2-5, with D possibly matching TRBD1 (5 bases). This CDR3 has 12 residues. V dropped 5 bases and J dropped 4 bases, with 8 bases sitting between them. The germline CDR1 and CDR2 sequences are SNHLY and FYNNEI. Written as DNA, the CDR3 is TGTGCCAGCAGTAGGGGCGCAGAGACCCAGTACTTC. It specifies CASSRGAETQYF.

This chain connects TRBV19 to TRBJ2-2, with 7 bases matching TRBD2. The V gene end was trimmed by 3 bases and the J gene end by 7 bases; junction bases not matched to a gene: 8. The CDR3 contains 15 residues. The V gene's germline CDR1 is LNHDA and CDR2 SQIVND (reference sequence). CDR3: CASSILGTKDGELFF. CDR3 sequence (DNA): TGTGCCAGTAGTATTCTTGGGACTAAGGACGGGGAGCTGTTTTTT.

The table lists this clone with a few counts. The V gene is TRBV9, the J gene TRBJ2-1; 13 bases agree with TRBD2. Germline CDR1 SGDLS, CDR2 YYNGEE. The trim removed 4 bases at V and 7 bases at J, leaving 8 bases unmatched. The CDR3 runs 16 residues. CDR3 sequence: CASSRGLAGARNEQFF. The CDR3 DNA reads as TGTGCCAGCAGCCGTGGACTAGCGGGAGCTAGAAATGAGCAGTTCTTC.

The genes are TRBV18 and TRBJ2-7; 8 nucleotides align to TRBD1. The CDR3 totals 15 residues. J gave up 4 bases and V 3 bases, and 8 bases lay outside the gene matches. Per germline, CDR1 KGHSH and CDR2 LQKENI. As DNA, the CDR3 is TGTGCCAGCTCACCCCAGGACAGGGAGAGTTACGAGCAGTACTTC. Protein: CASSPQDRESYEQYF.

The V gene is TRBV5-4, the J gene TRBJ2-3; D is ambiguous. Per germline, CDR1 SGHNT and CDR2 YYREEE (reference sequence). The V end lost 7 bases, the J end lost 4 bases, and 13 bases lay between the germline ends. The CDR3 contains 13 residues. The CDR3 bases are TGTGCCAGCTCCCCCGACGTGGCAGATACGCAGTATTTT. This gives the protein CASSPDVADTQYF.

A few counts support this clone. The chain is built from TRBV29-1 and TRBJ2-7; no clear D. Trimming stripped 5 bases from V and 0 bases from J, with 23 bases between. Germline-derived CDR1 and CDR2 are SQVTM and ANQGSEA. CDR3 length equals 17 residues. CDR3 sequence (DNA): TGCAGCGTTACCGTCCTACGCCGAACTATGAGCTCCTACGAGCAGTACTTC. It yields the protein CSVTVLRRTMSSYEQYF.

The V gene is TRBV28, the J gene TRBJ2-7; possibly TRBD1 for D (6 bases). The CDR3 is made up of 12 amino acids. V shed 5 bases and J shed 4 bases, with 9 bases lying between them. Germline assignment: CDR1 MDHEN and CDR2 SYDVKM. CDR3: CASSLDRYEQYF. CDR3 DNA: TGTGCCAGCAGTCTGGACAGATACGAGCAGTACTTC.

This clone was counted a few times. V is TRBV30 and J is TRBJ2-2, with a possible D match to TRBD2 (6 bases). In germline, CDR1 is GTSNPN, CDR2 SVGIG (reference sequence). V was trimmed by 2 bases and J by 1 base, leaving 11 bases between them. The CDR3 sequence is 15 residues long. CDR3 in amino acids: CAWSPGGGNTGELFF. In DNA form, the CDR3 reads TGTGCCTGGAGTCCTGGGGGAGGGAACACCGGGGAGCTGTTTTTT.

This clone appeared a single time. The chain joins TRBV2 to TRBJ2-7, with TRBD2 matching over 8 bases. The germline gives CDR1 SNHLY, CDR2 FYNNEI. The CDR3 is 13 residues long. V trimming: 7 bases; J trimming: 2 bases; junction bases outside the gene matches: 4. The CDR3 DNA sequence: TGTGCCAGCAATCGGGGGGGAACCTACGAGCAGTACTTC. Encoded protein: CASNRGGTYEQYF.

In this sample, this clone turned up a few times. The rearrangement joins TRBV14 to TRBJ1-2; 7 positions agree with TRBD1. V trimming: 4 bases; J trimming: 4 bases; junction bases outside the gene matches: 6. The germline V gene encodes CDR1 SGHDN and CDR2 FVKESK. This CDR3 is built from 14 residues. The CDR3, as DNA: TGTGCCAGCAGCCGACCGGGACAGATCTATGGCTACACCTTC. Residues: CASSRPGQIYGYTF. The entire variable domain, with the rest obtained from reference TRBV14 and TRBJ1-2, is as follows: EAGVTQFPSHSVIEKGQTVTLRCDPISGHDNLYWYRRVMGKEIKFLLHFVKESKQDESGMPNNRFLAERTGGTYSTLKVQPAELEDSGVYFCASSRPGQIYGYTFGSGTRLTVV.

The rearrangement uses TRBV27 and TRBJ2-3, with D hard to call. V lost 2 bases and J lost 5, with 8 bases in between. The CDR3 consists of 13 residues. In germline, CDR1 is MNHEY, CDR2 SMNVEV (reference sequence). The CDR3 protein is CASSLLWGDTQYF. For the CDR3, the DNA is TGTGCCAGCAGTTTACTGTGGGGAGATACGCAGTATTTT.

The V and J genes are TRBV7-9 and TRBJ2-1; TRBD2 matches 7 bases. The ends lost 5 bases at V and 8 bases at J; junction bases unmatched: 12. Germline V gene sequence: CDR1 SEHNR, CDR2 FQNEAQ (reference sequence). This CDR3 spans 15 amino acids. The CDR3 nucleotides read TGTGCCAGCAGCCCCAGGCCCGGGAGGAGTGATGAGCAGTTCTTC. Translated, it gives CASSPRPGRSDEQFF.

CDR3: CASSSAGTSFRSYNEQFF. The CDR3 coding sequence is TGTGCCAGCAGCTCGGCCGGGACTAGCTTTCGGTCCTACAATGAGCAGTTCTTC. The V gene is TRBV7-9, the J gene TRBJ2-1; TRBD2 aligns across 9 bases. This CDR3 region has 18 residues. J was trimmed by 1 base and V by 4 bases; bases with no gene match: 11. CDR1 SEHNR and CDR2 FQNEAQ come from the germline V gene (reference sequence). Together with reference TRBV7-9 and TRBJ2-1, the CDR3 gives the full variable domain: DTGVSQNPRHKITKRGQNVTFRCDPISEHNRLYWYRQTLGQGPEFLTYFQNEAQLEKSRLLSDRFSAERPKGSFSTLEIQRTEQGDSAMYLCASSSAGTSFRSYNEQFFGPGTRLTVL.

The rearrangement joins TRBV4-2 to TRBJ1-1, with TRBD1 as a possible D gene (6 bases). CDR1 and CDR2 from the germline V gene are LGHNA and YNFKEQ. This CDR3 is built from 15 residues. V was trimmed by 5 bases and J by 4 bases, leaving 17 bases between them. The CDR3 loop is CASSKLLGGITEAFF. CDR3 DNA: TGTGCCAGCAGCAAACTGTTAGGGGGGATCACTGAAGCTTTCTTT.

The rearrangement joins TRBV5-1 to TRBJ2-3; no clear D. The V gene lost 0 bases and the J gene lost 2 bases, with 7 bases spanning the gap. This CDR3 spans 14 amino acids. Germline lookup yields CDR1 SGHRS and CDR2 YFSETQ. CDR3 DNA sequence: TGCGCCAGCAGCTTGGCTCAAACCACAGATACGCAGTATTTT. Translated: CASSLAQTTDTQYF.

The chain carries TRBV29-1 and TRBJ2-5, with 11 bases identical to TRBD2. Germline CDR1 and CDR2: SQVTM and ANQGSEA. With V trimmed by 6 bases and J by 1 base, 7 bases remained unmatched. CDR3 size: 15 residues. The CDR3 region has the DNA TGCAGCGTCGGGACTAGCGGAGGCCTCCAAGAGACCCAGTACTTC. Protein: CSVGTSGGLQETQYF.

The V gene is TRBV29-1, the J gene TRBJ1-4; D is unresolved. The CDR3 runs to 13 residues. The germline V gene encodes CDR1 SQVTM and CDR2 ANQGSEA. With 4 bases removed from V and 3 bases from J, the gap between germline ends came to 9 bases. CDR3 sequence (DNA): TGCAGCGTTGGATTTCAATCTAATGAAAAACTGTTTTTT. It is translated as CSVGFQSNEKLFF.

This clone was recorded once. J is TRBJ1-5 and V is TRBV2; possibly TRBD1 for D (6 bases). Trimming shortened V by 6 bases and J by 7 bases, and 16 bases separated the two germline ends. Looked up from germline, CDR1 is SNHLY and CDR2 is FYNNEI. The CDR3 consists of 14 residues. The CDR3 sequence: CASRGSRGGQPQHF. CDR3 DNA sequence: TGTGCCAGCAGAGGTTCCAGGGGAGGCCAGCCCCAGCATTTT.

The rearrangement links TRBV29-1 to TRBJ1-2, with 8 bases lining up with TRBD1. The junction had 10 bases not matched to a gene; V was cut back by 6 bases and J by 4 bases. The germline CDR1 and CDR2 sequences are SQVTM and ANQGSEA. The CDR3 is made up of 14 amino acids. DNA for the CDR3: TGCAGCGTCGGACAGGGCTGGGATTCCTATGGCTACACCTTC. This encodes CSVGQGWDSYGYTF.

CDR3 sequence reads: CSASPQYEQFF. DNA of the CDR3: TGCAGTGCTAGCCCGCAGTATGAGCAGTTCTTC. The chain couples TRBV20-1 to TRBJ2-1; D remains ambiguous. This CDR3 is built from 11 residues. The ends were cut back, 3 bases at V and 8 bases at J, with 8 bases in the middle. Germline values: CDR1 DFQATT, CDR2 SNEGSKA (reference sequence).

In its sample, this clone was seen once. The V and J genes are TRBV27 and TRBJ2-2, with a tentative D call TRBD1 (5 bases). V was pared by 5 bases and J by 8 bases, with 12 bases between. CDR1 is MNHEY, CDR2 SMNVEV, per germline (reference sequence). The CDR3 has 13 residues. CDR3 loop: CASSHRTRGELFF. The CDR3 DNA sequence: TGTGCCAGCAGTCACCGGACAAGGGGGGAGCTGTTTTTT.

In this sample, this clone turned up a few times. J is TRBJ1-2 and V is TRBV4-1; D uncertain. CDR1 and CDR2 (germline): MGHRA, YSYEKL. Trimming took 0 bases from V and 8 from J, leaving 16 bases between them. The CDR3 contains 15 residues. In DNA form, the CDR3 reads TGCGCCAGCAGCCAAGAAAGGGTCTCGAATTCGGGCTACACCTTC. Amino acid sequence: CASSQERVSNSGYTF.

The V and J genes are TRBV18 and TRBJ1-2; D gene unclear. Germline V gene sequence: CDR1 KGHSH, CDR2 LQKENI. CDR3 length: 12 residues. V was shortened by 0 bases and J by 8 bases, with 7 bases between the two germline ends. The DNA for the CDR3 is TGTGCCAGCTCACCACCGGGAGGGGGCTACACCTTC. It translates to CASSPPGGGYTF.

The chain has TRBV27 and TRBJ2-3; D may be TRBD1 (7 bases). The CDR3 sequence is 15 residues long. Trimming left V 7 bases short and J 3 bases short, with 17 bases between. CDR1 MNHEY and CDR2 SMNVEV come from the germline V gene (reference sequence). The CDR3 region has the DNA TGTGCCAGCACCCGAGGGGGCCGGGGGACAGATACGCAGTATTTT. Amino acid sequence: CASTRGGRGTDTQYF.

The rearrangement links TRBV30 to TRBJ2-7; the D is unclear. CDR3 size: 14 residues. Trimming shortened V by 0 bases and J by 1 base, and 10 bases separated the two germline ends. Germline V gene data show CDR1 as GTSNPN and CDR2 as SVGIG (reference sequence). The DNA for the CDR3 is TGTGCCTGGAGTGTAGGAACGGAATCCTACGAGCAGTACTTC. Amino acid sequence: CAWSVGTESYEQYF.

This clone was counted many times. The J gene is TRBJ2-1, the V gene TRBV13; no definite D call. V lost 2 bases to trimming and J lost 2 bases, with 4 bases between them. Germline CDR1 and CDR2: PRHDT and FYEKMQ (reference sequence). This CDR3 spans 13 amino acids. The CDR3 reads CASSLTTYNEQFF. The CDR3 DNA is TGTGCCAGCAGCTTAACCACCTACAATGAGCAGTTCTTC.

In this sample, this clone turned up once. V usage is TRBV2 and J usage is TRBJ2-3; D is unclear. Germline V gene data show CDR1 as SNHLY and CDR2 as FYNNEI. The V end lost 6 bases, the J end lost 4 bases, and 8 bases lay between the germline ends. The CDR3 extends over 12 amino acids. CDR3 sequence: CASSLPPDTQYF. CDR3 sequence (DNA): TGTGCCAGCAGCCTCCCCCCAGATACGCAGTATTTT.